Listed below are T cell receptor beta chains from one sample, sequenced in a study of T cell responses to AZD1222 COVID-19 vaccine. Libraries were prepared by immunoSEQ multiplex PCR; TCRdb keeps only in-frame clonotypes and omits some of them. The table records roughly 100,000 clones, around nine tenths of them present only once. The specimen was peripheral blood, collected 28 days after the second AZD1222 dose. These receptors were taken from an adult who received the AZD1222 COVID-19 vaccine. Both conserved end residues are part of each CDR3. D genes are given only for firm matches. The size of a clone is reported for some rows only, either as once, few or many, or as a class for expanded clones.

J: TRBJ2-7
V: TRBV5-1
size: NA
D: NA
DNA: TGCGCCAGCAGCTTGGTGGCTGAGTACGAGCAGTACTTC
CDR3: CASSLVAEYEQYF

J: TRBJ2-7
V: TRBV11-2
size: NA
D: NA
DNA: TGTGCCAGCAGCTTAGAACGAGAGCAGTACTTC
CDR3: CASSLEREQYF

J: TRBJ1-5
V: TRBV27
size: once
D: NA
DNA: TGTGCCAGCAGTCGATCAAGGGGCGGGAATCAGCCCCAGCATTTT
CDR3: CASSRSRGGNQPQHF

J: TRBJ2-3
V: TRBV5-1
size: once
D: TRBD1
DNA: TGCGCCAGCAGAAGACAGGGGGCAACAGATACGCAGTATTTT
CDR3: CASRRQGATDTQYF

J: TRBJ2-5
V: TRBV2
size: NA
D: NA
DNA: TGTGCCAGCAGAAATCCGGGACCTCAGTACTTC
CDR3: CASRNPGPQYF

J: TRBJ2-3
V: TRBV30
size: NA
D: NA
DNA: TGTGCCTGGAGTGTTGGGCCCCGGGATACGCAGTATTTT
CDR3: CAWSVGPRDTQYF

J: TRBJ2-3
V: TRBV10-3
size: NA
D: NA
DNA: TGTGCCATCAGTGAAACCCGGACCTCGAGGAGCACAGATACGCAGTATTTT
CDR3: CAISETRTSRSTDTQYF

J: TRBJ2-1
V: TRBV6-5
size: NA
D: NA
DNA: TGTGCCAGCGCAGAACAGGGAAGGGGTTGGAATGAGCAGTTCTTC
CDR3: CASAEQGRGWNEQFF

J: TRBJ1-5
V: TRBV4-1
size: few
D: NA
DNA: TGCGCCAGCAGCCAAGAGGGGGCGGGGAGCAATCAGCCCCAGCATTTT
CDR3: CASSQEGAGSNQPQHF

J: TRBJ1-2
V: TRBV7-9
size: few
D: NA
DNA: TGTGCCAGCAGCGGCGAGGGAGGCTATGGCTACACCTTC
CDR3: CASSGEGGYGYTF

J: TRBJ2-3
V: TRBV18
size: NA
D: NA
DNA: TGTGCCAGCTCACCATCAGGTGGTAGCACAGATACGCAGTATTTT
CDR3: CASSPSGGSTDTQYF

J: TRBJ2-5
V: TRBV6-5
size: NA
D: TRBD2
DNA: TGTGCCAGCAGCCCGGGACTAGCGGGAGTCGAGACCCAGTACTTC
CDR3: CASSPGLAGVETQYF

J: TRBJ2-5
V: TRBV11-1
size: once
D: NA
DNA: TGTGCCAGCAGCTTTGACAGGCAAGAGACCCAGTACTTC
CDR3: CASSFDRQETQYF

J: TRBJ2-3
V: TRBV14
size: NA
D: NA
DNA: TGTGCCAGCAGCCCGGCAGGGACAGATACGCAGTATTTT
CDR3: CASSPAGTDTQYF

J: TRBJ1-2
V: TRBV3-1/TRBV3-2
size: NA
D: NA
DNA: TGTGCCAGCAGCCAAGACGTTCAGGGGAGGAATGGCTACACCTTC
CDR3: CASSQDVQGRNGYTF

J: TRBJ1-2
V: TRBV2
size: NA
D: NA
DNA: TGTGCCAGCAGTGGGGGGCGCGGAGGCTACACCTTC
CDR3: CASSGGRGGYTF

J: TRBJ2-1
V: TRBV28
size: few
D: TRBD2
DNA: TGTGCCAGCAGTTTAAGTAGCGGGAGGCGGAATGAGCAGTTCTTC
CDR3: CASSLSSGRRNEQFF

J: TRBJ1-1
V: TRBV29-1
size: NA
D: NA
DNA: TGCAGCTACGTAGGGGTACGGGACACTGAAGCTTTCTTT
CDR3: CSYVGVRDTEAFF

J: TRBJ2-7
V: TRBV5-1
size: NA
D: TRBD2
DNA: TGCGCCAGCAGCTTTTCCGGGACTAGAACCGAGCAGTACTTC
CDR3: CASSFSGTRTEQYF

J: TRBJ1-6
V: TRBV20-1
size: NA
D: TRBD1
DNA: TGCAGTGCTAGTACCGGGACAGGGGATTCACCCCTCCACTTT
CDR3: CSASTGTGDSPLHF

J: TRBJ2-7
V: TRBV30
size: NA
D: TRBD1
DNA: TGTGCCTGGGACAGGGGGAACTCCTACGAGCAGTACTTC
CDR3: CAWDRGNSYEQYF

J: TRBJ2-2
V: TRBV5-1
size: once
D: NA
DNA: TGCGCCAGCAGCCCTACTTCGGTGAACACCGGGGAGCTGTTTTTT
CDR3: CASSPTSVNTGELFF

J: TRBJ2-2
V: TRBV5-1
size: NA
D: TRBD2
DNA: TGCGCCAGCAGCTCCGGAGTGGCTAGCGGTACCACCGGGGAGCTGTTTTTT
CDR3: CASSSGVASGTTGELFF

J: TRBJ2-1
V: TRBV12-3/TRBV12-4
size: NA
D: NA
DNA: TGTGCCAGCAGTATCTACAATGAGCAGTTCTTC
CDR3: CASSIYNEQFF

J: TRBJ2-7
V: TRBV5-5
size: NA
D: NA
DNA: TGTGCCAGCAGGTCCAACCATCGGGCACAAACCTACGAGCAGTACTTC
CDR3: CASRSNHRAQTYEQYF

J: TRBJ2-7
V: TRBV14
size: once
D: NA
DNA: TGTGCCAGCAGCCAACGTGCACCCCCTTACGAGCAGTACTTC
CDR3: CASSQRAPPYEQYF

J: TRBJ1-5
V: TRBV21-1
size: NA
D: NA
DNA: TGTGCCAGCGGAAAATGTTTAGGGGATGCCGGCAGCAATCAGCCCCAGCATTTT
CDR3: CASGKCLGDAGSNQPQHF

J: TRBJ1-6
V: TRBV20-1
size: NA
D: TRBD1
DNA: TGCAGTGCTAGTTCGGGTGTCGGGACAGAGTATAATTCACCCCTCCACTTT
CDR3: CSASSGVGTEYNSPLHF

J: TRBJ2-4
V: TRBV29-1
size: few
D: NA
DNA: TGCAGCGTTACCAGGGAGAACATTCAGTACTTC
CDR3: CSVTRENIQYF

J: TRBJ1-1
V: TRBV11-2
size: NA
D: NA
DNA: TGTGCCAGCAGCTTAGATCAGAACACTGAAGCTTTCTTT
CDR3: CASSLDQNTEAFF

J: TRBJ2-5
V: TRBV25-1
size: once
D: NA
DNA: TGTGCCAGCAGTGCCCCTCCGGGCCAGGGCCAAGAGACCCAGTACTTC
CDR3: CASSAPPGQGQETQYF

J: TRBJ1-2
V: TRBV5-5
size: once
D: NA
DNA: TGTGCCAGCAGCCCCGACATCTATGGCTACACCTTC
CDR3: CASSPDIYGYTF

J: TRBJ1-2
V: TRBV2
size: NA
D: NA
DNA: TGTGCCAGCAGTGAACAGGGGAACTATGGCTACACCTTC
CDR3: CASSEQGNYGYTF

J: TRBJ2-1
V: TRBV7-3
size: NA
D: TRBD2
DNA: TGTGCCAGCAGCTCACTAGCGGGAGGGCCCAGGGGAAATGAGCAGTTCTTC
CDR3: CASSSLAGGPRGNEQFF

J: TRBJ1-4
V: TRBV5-1
size: NA
D: NA
DNA: TGCGCCAGCCAAGCCACCGGGAATGAAAAACTGTTTTTT
CDR3: CASQATGNEKLFF

J: TRBJ1-1
V: TRBV30
size: NA
D: NA
DNA: TGTGCCTGGAGTTGGGAGGCAACTGAAGCTTTCTTT
CDR3: CAWSWEATEAFF

J: TRBJ2-7
V: TRBV6-5
size: NA
D: NA
DNA: TGTGCCAGCAGTTATGCAGTCTCCTCCTACGAGCAGTACTTC
CDR3: CASSYAVSSYEQYF

J: TRBJ1-5
V: TRBV12-5
size: once
D: NA
DNA: TGTTCCTCGTCATCGGGCAATCAGCCCCAGCATTTT
CDR3: CSSSSGNQPQHF

J: TRBJ1-2
V: TRBV5-4
size: once
D: TRBD1
DNA: TGTGCCAGCAGCTTGGCCCGGACAGGGAACTATGGCTACACCTTC
CDR3: CASSLARTGNYGYTF

J: TRBJ1-2
V: TRBV2
size: few
D: TRBD1
DNA: TGTGCCAGCAGTGCCCGAGACAGGGACGGCTACACCTTC
CDR3: CASSARDRDGYTF

J: TRBJ1-2
V: TRBV6-1
size: few
D: TRBD1
DNA: TGTGCCAGCAATGAATGGGACAGGGCTATCTATGGCTACACCTTC
CDR3: CASNEWDRAIYGYTF

J: TRBJ1-6
V: TRBV7-2
size: few
D: NA
DNA: TGTGCCAGCAGCTTAGAGGTCCAAAGAGTCCCCCACTTT
CDR3: CASSLEVQRVPHF

J: TRBJ1-1
V: TRBV9
size: NA
D: NA
DNA: TGTGCCAGCAGCCCCTTGGACACTGAAGCTTTCTTT
CDR3: CASSPLDTEAFF

J: TRBJ2-1
V: TRBV2
size: once
D: TRBD2
DNA: TGTGCCAGCAGAGGAGCCGGGACTAGCGGGAGTTCCTACAATGAGCAGTTCTTC
CDR3: CASRGAGTSGSSYNEQFF

J: TRBJ1-1
V: TRBV11-2
size: NA
D: NA
DNA: TGTGCCAGCAGTCAACAGCGATTTGAAGCTTTCTTT
CDR3: CASSQQRFEAFF

J: TRBJ1-1
V: TRBV18
size: NA
D: NA
DNA: TGTGCCAGCTCTTACGGGACGAACACTGAAGCTTTCTTT
CDR3: CASSYGTNTEAFF